This paragraph covers one T cell receptor beta chain sequence. The antigen remains unidentified. Assay used: immunoSEQ multiplex PCR; TCRdb lists only in-frame clones, some missing. The sample shows some 5,500 clones, over 70% of them seen only once. CDR1 and CDR2 (germline): SQVTM, ANQGSEA. This CDR3 has 12 residues. V trimming: 6 bases; J trimming: 6 bases; junction bases outside the gene matches: 6. The data originate from a study of T cell repertoires in ileal Crohn's disease. For the study at large: About half received postoperative treatment, around twelve with thiopurines and around 18 anti-TNF.

Study results and limitations: Clonality above 26.8% at surgery always came with endoscopic recurrence. Compared with CD4 T cells, sorted CD8 cells carried more expanded clones.

The source is an adult with Crohn's disease. This chain uses TRBV29-1 with TRBJ2-5, with 8 positions matching TRBD2. Sequencing was carried out using ileal tissue. CDR3: CSVGGVGQTQYF. The CDR3 nucleotides read TGCAGCGTCGGGGGGGTCGGGCAGACCCAGTACTTC. Based on the CDR3 plus reference TRBV29-1 and TRBJ2-5, the full variable domain is SAVISQKPSRDICQRGTSLTIQCQVDSQVTMMFWYRQQPGQSLTLIATANQGSEATYESGFVIDKFPISRPNLTFSTLTVSNMSPEDSSIYLCSVGGVGQTQYFGPGTRLLVL.